The present T cell receptor beta chain was sequenced within a study of control samples from healthy donors and cancer patients. Profiling relied on immunoSEQ multiplex PCR, and the TCRdb table lists in-frame clones only, not all of them. The sample lists around 140,000 clones, over 80% occurring once. This CDR3 comprises 13 residues. In germline, CDR1 is SGHRS, CDR2 YFSETQ. The V end lost 0 bases, the J end lost 7 bases, and 10 bases lay between the germline ends. The source material was blood. The clonotype originates from a woman aged 50 to 60 in good health. V gene TRBV5-1 combines with J gene TRBJ1-1; D is unresolved. The CDR3 bases are TGCGCCAGCAGCTTGGTTGTGGGTTATGAAGCTTTCTTT. Translation: CASSLVVGYEAFF.